The 28 T cell receptor beta chains presented below share a single source sample, sequenced in a study of cytomegalovirus exposure and HLA in healthy donors. This PCR relied on a set of 60 Vbeta primers and 13 Jbeta primers. Clones were read by immunoSEQ multiplex PCR, and TCRdb kept only the in-frame ones, dropping some. Here the sample spans some 140,000 clones, about four fifths being singletons. Sequencing was performed on PBMCs. The receptors were gathered from a young man in good health and CMV-seronegative.

This chain links TRBV19 with TRBJ2-3; 7 nucleotides match TRBD1. V dropped 10 bases and J dropped 8; count of bases not matched to a gene: 18. The CDR3 extends over 15 amino acids. Germline V gene sequence: CDR1 LNHDA, CDR2 SQIVND (reference sequence). The CDR3: CATTRQGERGGTQYF. The CDR3 nucleotides read TGTGCCACCACAAGACAGGGCGAAAGAGGGGGTACGCAGTATTTT. Complete variable domain (other parts from reference TRBV19 and TRBJ2-3): DGGITQSPKYLFRKEGQNVTLSCEQNLNHDAMYWYRQDPGQGLRLIYYSQIVNDFQKGDIAEGYSVSREKKESFPLTVTSAQKNPTAFYLCATTRQGERGGTQYFGPGTRLTVL.

This clone came up a few times. The V and J genes are TRBV5-6 and TRBJ1-3; possibly TRBD1 for D (6 bases). The CDR3 consists of 17 residues. Trimming took 4 bases from V and 3 from J, leaving 20 bases between them. Germline CDR1 is SGHDT and CDR2 is YYEEEE. The CDR3, as DNA: TGTGCCAGCAGCAAGCATCCCGGGACAATTAGTGGAAACACCATATATTTT. This codes for CASSKHPGTISGNTIYF.

The chain combines TRBV29-1 with TRBJ1-1, with no clear D. Trimming took 4 bases from V and 6 from J, leaving 6 bases between them. Germline lookup yields CDR1 SQVTM and CDR2 ANQGSEA. The CDR3 loop spans 10 amino acids. CDR3 nucleotide sequence: TGCAGCGTTGTCGGTCCTGAAGCTTTCTTT. This encodes CSVVGPEAFF.

This clone is labeled medium-sized (0.01 to 0.1%). The J gene is TRBJ2-1, the V gene TRBV5-5; TRBD1 matches at 7 bases. The CDR3 has 15 residues. V lost 2 bases, J lost 0 bases, and 2 bases stayed unmatched. Germline loops: CDR1 SGHKS, CDR2 YYEKEE (reference sequence). CDR3 sequence (DNA): TGTGCCAGCAGCTTTACAGGGGTCTCCTACAATGAGCAGTTCTTC. Protein sequence: CASSFTGVSYNEQFF.

The rearrangement uses TRBV4-3 and TRBJ1-2; 9 nucleotides line up with TRBD1. The germline V gene encodes CDR1 LGHNA and CDR2 YSLEER. This CDR3 contains 15 residues. With V trimmed by 4 bases and J by 4 bases, 7 bases remained unmatched. The CDR3 nucleotides are TGCGCCAGCAGCCCCACACAGGGGGCGGGCTATGGCTACACCTTC. Its protein is CASSPTQGAGYGYTF.

The chain carries TRBV5-1 and TRBJ1-1; D might be TRBD1 (6 bases). CDR3 length equals 14 residues. The germline gives CDR1 SGHRS, CDR2 YFSETQ. Trimming took off 2 bases at V and 6 bases at J, with 14 bases between the two ends. The CDR3 nucleotides read TGCGCCAGCAGCTTCACGACAGGTCTCGCTGAAGCTTTCTTT. This encodes CASSFTTGLAEAFF.

The rearrangement links TRBV13 to TRBJ2-5; 11 bases match TRBD1. Germline CDR1 and CDR2: PRHDT and FYEKMQ (reference sequence). The CDR3 totals 15 residues. Germline trimming cut 5 bases from V and 5 bases from J; bases unmatched to any gene: 7. The CDR3 DNA reads TGTGCCAGCAGCCCCAGGACAGGGGGCCTCGAGACCCAGTACTTC. This gives the protein CASSPRTGGLETQYF. Full variable domain (outside the CDR3, taken from reference TRBV13 and TRBJ2-5): AAGVIQSPRHLIKEKRETATLKCYPIPRHDTVYWYQQGPGQDPQFLISFYEKMQSDKGSIPDRFSAQQFSDYHSELNMSSLELGDSALYFCASSPRTGGLETQYFGPGTRLLVL.

This clone was counted a few times. The chain has TRBV6-1 and TRBJ1-6; D is unclear. CDR3 length: 12 amino acids. Germline V lookup: CDR1 MNHNS, CDR2 SASEGT. The germline V and J ends were trimmed by 8 bases and 4 bases, with 6 bases remaining between them. CDR3 bases: TGTGCCAGCGCAGCGTATAATTCACCCCTCCACTTT. This codes for CASAAYNSPLHF.

This clone was detected only a few times. The DNA of the CDR3 is TGTGCCATCAGTTGGACAGAAGGAGAAAAACTGTTTTTT. Its translation: CAISWTEGEKLFF. The chain is built from TRBV10-3 and TRBJ1-4, with TRBD1 as a possible D gene (6 bases). Germline-derived CDR1 and CDR2 are ENHRY and SYGVKD. This CDR3 contains 13 residues. Between the trimmed V and J ends, which lost 5 bases and 8 bases, there was a span of 12 bases.

This clone turned up a few times. V gene TRBV6-1 combines with J gene TRBJ1-2, with a weak D call TRBD1 (5 bases). The CDR3 covers 15 residues. Deletions cut 6 bases from V and 5 bases from J, with 19 bases between. The germline gives CDR1 MNHNS, CDR2 SASEGT. The CDR3 region is CASSPRRDPRYGYTF. The DNA of the CDR3 is TGTGCCAGCAGCCCAAGGCGGGACCCCCGGTATGGCTACACCTTC.

This sequence joins TRBV11-3 and TRBJ2-3; D unclear. Between the trimmed V and J ends, which lost 1 base and 15 bases, there was a span of 11 bases. CDR3 length: 11 residues. Germline-derived CDR1 and CDR2 are SGHNT and YENEEA. CDR3 amino acids: CASSLGSNIYF. CDR3 DNA sequence: TGTGCCAGCAGCTTAGGGAGTAATATCTATTTT.

The chain carries TRBV7-6 and TRBJ1-5; the D gene is possibly TRBD1 (6 bases). V lost 1 base, J lost 6 bases, and 10 bases lay in between. CDR1 SGHVS and CDR2 FNYEAQ come from the germline V gene. The CDR3 totals 14 residues. DNA of the CDR3: TGTGCCAGCAGCTTAGAACAGGGAGCTCAGCCCCAGCATTTT. It translates to CASSLEQGAQPQHF.

For this clone: The junction departs from the called germline gene at one end, perhaps through a read error. The chain recombines TRBV7-7 with TRBJ2-1; 7 nucleotides agree with TRBD1. Per the germline V gene, CDR1 is SSHAT and CDR2 is FNYEAQ (reference sequence). This CDR3 has 19 amino acids. CDR3 protein: CASSPGTALSRYPYNEQFF. The CDR3 bases are TGTGCTAGCAGCCCCGGGACAGCCCTCTCGCGGTACCCCTACAATGAGCAGTTCTTC.

The chain is built from TRBV30 and TRBJ1-2; 8 bases map to TRBD1. Germline lookup yields CDR1 GTSNPN and CDR2 SVGIG (reference sequence). CDR3 size: 14 residues. V lost 3 bases and J lost 8; bases outside the gene matches: 11. CDR3 sequence (DNA): TGTGCCTGGAGGGACCGGCAGGGGGCTGGAGGCTACACCTTC. Translation: CAWRDRQGAGGYTF.

This clone was detected only a few times. The rearrangement uses TRBV7-8 and TRBJ2-5; no clear D gene. With 4 bases removed from V and 7 bases from J, the gap between germline ends came to 7 bases. Germline CDR1 and CDR2: SGHVS and FQNEAQ. The CDR3 has 11 amino acids. The CDR3 reads CASSSPGTQYF. CDR3 nucleotide sequence: TGTGCCAGCAGCTCCCCGGGGACCCAGTACTTC.

This clone was counted only a few times. This chain connects TRBV6-4 to TRBJ2-3; 9 bases agree with TRBD2. The junction had 10 bases not matched to a gene; V was cut back by 0 bases and J by 6 bases. The CDR3 sequence is 17 residues long. Germline loops: CDR1 MRHNA, CDR2 SNTAGT. Here the CDR3 DNA reads TGTGCCAGCAGTGACTCGGGGGCTAGCGGGGTTCGGGATACGCAGTATTTT. This codes for CASSDSGASGVRDTQYF.

This clone rates as medium-sized. The chain is built from TRBV11-2 and TRBJ1-6, with D possibly matching TRBD1 (6 bases). The CDR3 totals 19 residues. The V and J ends lost 2 bases and 0 bases respectively, with 17 bases between them. Germline assignment: CDR1 SGHAT and CDR2 FQNNGV. The CDR3, as DNA: TGTGCCAGCAGCTTAACGGGGGGCTATGATTTCTCCTATAATTCACCCCTCCACTTT. Translation: CASSLTGGYDFSYNSPLHF.

The chain joins TRBV27 to TRBJ2-7; D may be TRBD2 (6 bases). This CDR3 comprises 14 residues. Germline assignment: CDR1 MNHEY and CDR2 SMNVEV (reference sequence). Trimming cost V 4 bases and J 1 base, with 11 bases left between them. In nucleotides, the CDR3 is TGTGCCAGCAGTTCCCCGCGGGATTCCTACGAGCAGTACTTC. Translating it yields CASSSPRDSYEQYF.

This sequence joins TRBV6-1 and TRBJ2-7; a possible D gene is TRBD1 (5 bases). V shed 6 bases and J shed 3 bases, with 12 bases lying between them. Germline V gene sequence: CDR1 MNHNS, CDR2 SASEGT. The CDR3 runs to 13 residues. The CDR3 nucleotides are TGTGCCAGCAGCACCAGGGATTACTACGAGCAGTACGTC. Translating it yields CASSTRDYYEQYV.

Only one count was recorded for this clone. This chain uses TRBV5-1 with TRBJ1-6, with 7 bases lining up with TRBD1. With V trimmed by 1 base and J by 0 bases, 7 bases remained unmatched. Per germline, CDR1 SGHRS and CDR2 YFSETQ. This CDR3 region has 18 residues. In nucleotides, the CDR3 is TGCGCCAGCAGCTTGTATGGGACAGAGCTCTCCTATAATTCACCCCTCCACTTT. Its translation: CASSLYGTELSYNSPLHF.

The V gene is TRBV5-1, the J gene TRBJ2-2, with 13 bases that match TRBD2. The V gene's germline CDR1 is SGHRS and CDR2 YFSETQ. Unmatched junction bases numbered 0, after V lost 1 base and J lost 3 bases. This CDR3 is built from 16 residues. In DNA form, the CDR3 reads TGCGCCAGCAGCTTGACTAGCGGGGGGGACACCGGGGAGCTGTTTTTT. This translates into CASSLTSGGDTGELFF.

This clone has just one count. V is TRBV5-1 and J is TRBJ2-1; a possible D gene is TRBD2 (5 bases). The CDR3 totals 14 residues. Deletions cut 4 bases from V and 4 bases from J, with 12 bases between. Germline CDR1 is SGHRS and CDR2 is YFSETQ. The DNA of the CDR3 is TGCGCCAGCAGCACAGACTACGGATACAATGAGCAGTTCTTC. Protein: CASSTDYGYNEQFF.

The chain is built from TRBV5-4 and TRBJ2-2; D not certain. The length of the CDR3 is 13 residues. The V gene's germline CDR1 is SGHNT and CDR2 YYREEE (reference sequence). The V end was cut by 0 bases, the J end by 4 bases, with 4 bases between. This CDR3 is CASSLASTGELFF. CDR3 DNA: TGTGCCAGCAGCTTGGCCTCCACCGGGGAGCTGTTTTTT.

The chain has TRBV7-7 and TRBJ1-3; D is undetermined. Looked up from germline, CDR1 is SSHAT and CDR2 is FNYEAQ (reference sequence). This CDR3 is built from 14 residues. The ends were cut back, 2 bases at V and 2 bases at J, with 7 bases in the middle. CDR3 sequence reads: CASSLTQAGNTIYF. CDR3 sequence (DNA): TGTGCCAGCAGCTTAACCCAGGCTGGAAACACCATATATTTT.

The chain combines TRBV19 with TRBJ1-4; TRBD1 aligns across 7 bases. CDR1 and CDR2 from the germline V gene are LNHDA and SQIVND (reference sequence). The CDR3 is 16 residues long. The J segment lost 1 base and the V segment lost 5 bases, leaving 7 bases of the junction unmatched. The CDR3 loop is CASSFRQGETNEKLFF. In DNA, the CDR3 is TGTGCCAGTAGTTTCAGACAGGGAGAAACTAATGAAAAACTGTTTTTT.

This clone appeared once. This sequence joins TRBV5-1 and TRBJ1-2, with 8 bases fitting TRBD1. V was pared by 4 bases and J by 2 bases, with 13 bases of the junction left unmatched. This CDR3 is 17 amino acids long. The germline V gene has CDR1 SGHRS and CDR2 YFSETQ. The CDR3, as DNA: TGCGCCAGCAGCATACGACAGGGGAGGTCGGTCAACTATGGCTACACCTTC. Residues: CASSIRQGRSVNYGYTF.

This clone was picked up a small number of times. The chain has TRBV7-2 and TRBJ1-1; maybe TRBD1 (6 bases). The germline V and J ends were trimmed by 3 bases and 4 bases, with 21 bases remaining between them. This CDR3 region has 17 residues. Germline V CDR1 and CDR2: SGHTA, FQGNSA. CDR3 amino acids: CASSLETYREVGTEAFF. The CDR3 DNA reads TGTGCCAGCAGCTTGGAAACTTACAGGGAAGTAGGCACTGAAGCTTTCTTT.

The rearrangement links TRBV5-6 to TRBJ1-1; D is unclear. CDR3 size: 15 residues. V was trimmed by 0 bases and J by 6 bases, leaving 15 bases between them. The germline gives CDR1 SGHDT, CDR2 YYEEEE. CDR3 bases: TGTGCCAGCAGCTTGGCGGGGAATTTGGTGGCTGAAGCTTTCTTT. As protein: CASSLAGNLVAEAFF. The whole variable domain, filled in from reference TRBV5-6 and TRBJ1-1, reads DAGVTQSPTHLIKTRGQQVTLRCSPKSGHDTVSWYQQALGQGPQFIFQYYEEEERQRGNFPDRFSGHQFPNYSSELNVNALLLGDSALYLCASSLAGNLVAEAFFGQGTRLTVV.